This T cell receptor (beta chain) appears in the sequencing data of a study of T cell responses to AZD1222 COVID-19 vaccine. General observations from the study: Spike was spanned by vaccine-associated CD4 TCRs, which were dominant at 160-218 and 743-854. Two AZD1222 doses significantly raised spike-specific TCR breadth and depth over controls.

The V end was cut by 0 bases, the J end by 0 bases, with 9 bases between. The germline V gene encodes CDR1 LNHDA and CDR2 SQIVND (reference sequence). This CDR3 has 16 amino acids. This clone showed up just once. What it binds is unknown. Repertoires were generated with immunoSEQ multiplex PCR, while TCRdb's copy carries only in-frame clones and drops some. The sample carries 200,000 or so clones, over 80% recorded once. The clonotype originates from an adult in good health. The sequences come from peripheral blood, collected on day 0 of AZD1222 vaccination. The rearrangement joins TRBV19 to TRBJ2-1, with D perhaps matching TRBD2 (5 bases). The DNA of the CDR3 is TGTGCCAGTAGTATAGATCTAGGACTCTCCTACAATGAGCAGTTCTTC. This gives the protein CASSIDLGLSYNEQFF.